These 5 T cell receptor beta chains share one sample of origin, sequenced in a study of blood T cell repertoires in COVID-19. Using immunoSEQ multiplex PCR, the repertoire was profiled, and TCRdb retains in-frame clones only, with some absent. This sample yields some 400,000 clones, of which about 90% are seen a single time; about 6.5% belongs to the top ten. The sample taken for sequencing was peripheral blood. These TCRs come from a man between 18 and 35 years old with active or convalescent COVID-19.

The V gene is TRBV19, the J gene TRBJ2-1; possibly TRBD1 for D (5 bases). The CDR3 runs to 15 residues. CDR1 and CDR2 from the germline V gene are LNHDA and SQIVND (reference sequence). Trimming removed 2 bases at V and 6 bases at J, with 14 bases between. CDR3 sequence: CASSILTLTANEQFF. The CDR3 coding sequence is TGTGCCAGTAGTATATTGACGCTGACAGCCAATGAGCAGTTCTTC.

The rearrangement uses TRBV27 and TRBJ1-2; no clear D. Trimming left V 3 bases short and J 6 bases short, with 11 bases between. The CDR3 totals 13 residues. In germline, CDR1 is MNHEY, CDR2 SMNVEV (reference sequence). The CDR3 sequence: CASSFTGLHGYTF. In DNA, the CDR3 is TGTGCCAGCAGTTTCACTGGGCTACATGGCTACACCTTC.

The genes are TRBV20-1 and TRBJ2-3; TRBD1 aligns across 7 bases. This CDR3 has 14 amino acids. Germline lookup yields CDR1 DFQATT and CDR2 SNEGSKA (reference sequence). Trimming took 3 bases from V and 2 from J; bases not matched to a gene: 5. As DNA, the CDR3 is TGCAGTGCTAGTTCGGGACAGTCCACAGATACGCAGTATTTT. Protein sequence: CSASSGQSTDTQYF.

J is TRBJ2-7 and V is TRBV7-2; D perhaps matches TRBD1 (6 bases). Germline V CDR1 and CDR2: SGHTA, FQGNSA. V lost 2 bases to trimming and J lost 0 bases, with 11 bases between them. The CDR3 consists of 15 residues. The DNA of the CDR3 is TGTGCCAGCAGCTTACAGGGGTCGTTCTCCTACGAGCAGTACTTC. This encodes CASSLQGSFSYEQYF. Variable domain in full (rest from reference TRBV7-2 and TRBJ2-7): GAGVSQSPSNKVTEKGKDVELRCDPISGHTALYWYRQSLGQGLEFLIYFQGNSAPDKSGLPSDRFSAERTGGSVSTLTIQRTQQEDSAVYLCASSLQGSFSYEQYFGPGTRLTVT.

The CDR3: CATRRFNEKLFF. The DNA of the CDR3 is TGTGCCACCCGGAGATTTAATGAAAAACTGTTTTTT. The V call is TRBV7-2, the J call TRBJ1-4; no definite D call. The CDR3 consists of 12 residues. V gave up 10 bases and J gave up 4 bases, with 10 bases separating them. The V gene's germline CDR1 is SGHTA and CDR2 FQGNSA. The full variable domain, with the rest looked up from reference TRBV7-2 and TRBJ1-4, is GAGVSQSPSNKVTEKGKDVELRCDPISGHTALYWYRQSLGQGLEFLIYFQGNSAPDKSGLPSDRFSAERTGGSVSTLTIQRTQQEDSAVYLCATRRFNEKLFFGSGTQLSVL.